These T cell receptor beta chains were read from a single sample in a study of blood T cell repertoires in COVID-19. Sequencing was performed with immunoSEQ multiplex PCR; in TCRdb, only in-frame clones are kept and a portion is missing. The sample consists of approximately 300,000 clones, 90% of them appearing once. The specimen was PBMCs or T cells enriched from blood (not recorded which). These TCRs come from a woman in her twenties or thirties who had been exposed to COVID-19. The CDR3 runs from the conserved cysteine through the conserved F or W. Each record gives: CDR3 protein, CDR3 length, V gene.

CDR3 protein: CASSIYTSYEQYF
CDR3 length: 13
V gene: TRBV11-2

CDR3 protein: CASCQRGRGDTQYF
CDR3 length: 14
V gene: TRBV10-2

CDR3 protein: CASGTGVNQPQHF
CDR3 length: 13
V gene: TRBV10-3

CDR3 protein: CASSPGLAGGGGAQYF
CDR3 length: 16
V gene: TRBV4-3

CDR3 protein: CASSPAGDYEQYF
CDR3 length: 13
V gene: TRBV3-1/TRBV3-2

CDR3 protein: CASSPALAGTAYSPLHF
CDR3 length: 17
V gene: TRBV18

CDR3 protein: CASSDFLNSGPLDGYTF
CDR3 length: 17
V gene: TRBV6-1

CDR3 protein: CASSLLGGALTGELFF
CDR3 length: 16
V gene: TRBV27

CDR3 protein: CASSQAPAGGLYNEQFF
CDR3 length: 17
V gene: TRBV4-3

CDR3 protein: CASREDRGSTEAFF
CDR3 length: 14
V gene: TRBV10-3

CDR3 protein: CASRPLLGGGYEQYF
CDR3 length: 15
V gene: TRBV5-8

CDR3 protein: CASSLDRAENTEAFF
CDR3 length: 15
V gene: TRBV7-9

CDR3 protein: CASSDAMTDTQYF
CDR3 length: 13
V gene: TRBV6-1

CDR3 protein: CASSLGLAGGLSLTDTQYF
CDR3 length: 19
V gene: TRBV7-2

CDR3 protein: CSVGGGINYGYTF
CDR3 length: 13
V gene: TRBV29-1

CDR3 protein: CASSFVTGDTQYF
CDR3 length: 13
V gene: TRBV27

CDR3 protein: CASSQERRSPLHF
CDR3 length: 13
V gene: TRBV3-1/TRBV3-2

CDR3 protein: CASSEAGQGVLGNTIYF
CDR3 length: 17
V gene: TRBV6-1

CDR3 protein: CASQWGDRLDTEAFF
CDR3 length: 15
V gene: TRBV10-3

CDR3 protein: CAIRGGDRGSPQHF
CDR3 length: 14
V gene: TRBV10-3

CDR3 protein: CASDLGGNHNSPLHF
CDR3 length: 15
V gene: TRBV6-5

CDR3 protein: CSARGGNEQYF
CDR3 length: 11
V gene: TRBV20-1

CDR3 protein: CSVGSNYGYTF
CDR3 length: 11
V gene: TRBV29-1

CDR3 protein: CASSSGGRNTGELFF
CDR3 length: 15
V gene: TRBV10-3

CDR3 protein: CASSKNYREGGTEAFF
CDR3 length: 16
V gene: TRBV21-1

CDR3 protein: CASSRGVASTEKLFF
CDR3 length: 15
V gene: TRBV4-1

CDR3 protein: CATSRSLSWQPQHF
CDR3 length: 14
V gene: TRBV15

CDR3 protein: CASGRGVYNSPLHF
CDR3 length: 14
V gene: TRBV2

CDR3 protein: CASSEDRERAFF
CDR3 length: 12
V gene: TRBV10-2

CDR3 protein: CASSRSGLRTDTQYF
CDR3 length: 15
V gene: TRBV7-2

CDR3 protein: CASSYPPGTGNHEQYF
CDR3 length: 16
V gene: TRBV6-5